This T cell receptor (beta chain) was obtained from a study of blood T cell repertoires in COVID-19. Turning to the study itself: The United States, Italy and Spain were the sources of the acute and convalescent COVID-19 samples. Sample material is recorded as cDNA or gDNA derived from T cells, B-cell-depleted T cells, or PBMCs.

Clones were read by immunoSEQ multiplex PCR, and TCRdb kept only the in-frame ones, dropping some. This repertoire shows about 400,000 clones, 86% found once; its top ten account for roughly 7.2%. With 4 bases removed from V and 7 bases from J, the gap between germline ends came to 7 bases. CDR3 size: 11 residues. The germline CDR1 and CDR2 sequences are KGHSH and LQKENI. Sequencing input: peripheral blood. The chain links TRBV18 to TRBJ1-2; D gene ambiguous. This receptor was taken from a woman aged 55-75 years with COVID-19, enrolled during active disease. For the CDR3, the DNA is TGTGCCAGCTCACGAGTCTCTGGCTACACCTTC. Translated: CASSRVSGYTF.